This T cell receptor beta chain was found in a study of blood T cell repertoires in COVID-19. About the research overall: Some COVID-19 samples were acute and others convalescent; all came from the United States, Italy and Spain. Sample material is recorded as cDNA or gDNA derived from T cells, B-cell-depleted T cells, or PBMCs.

Methods used by the authors: Amplification with reference gene primers provided the estimates of nucleated cell counts. Profiling relied on immunoSEQ multiplex PCR, and the TCRdb table lists in-frame clones only, not all of them. That table supplies the V and J calls and clone size; D and trimming were determined from the DNA. The sample shows 350,000 or so clones, 92% of them seen only once. For this clone: One end of the junction does not line up with germline, which may come from a read error.

The CDR3 consists of 17 residues. Germline V CDR1 and CDR2: SGHDT, YYEEEE. The clonotype comes from a woman aged 25 to 39 who had recovered from COVID-19. The chain employs TRBV5-6 and TRBJ2-3, with TRBD1 matching 7 bases. The specimen sequenced was PBMCs or T cells enriched from blood (not recorded which). The CDR3 sequence: CASGLGLTGLSTDTQYF. CDR3 nucleotides: TGTGCCAGCGGCTTGGGCCTGACAGGGCTCTCTACAGATACGCAGTATTTT.